This TCR beta chain was captured by sequencing in a study of cytomegalovirus exposure and HLA in healthy donors. Overall study: Most genotyped donors, around four fifths of around 370, had Caucasian-associated genetic ancestry. Regarding the study as a whole: Cytomegalovirus-associated status was assigned to 150 to 200 TCR beta chains. It was likely that a cluster of highly shared sequence variants was a sequencing artifact.

The PCR made use of 60 Vbeta and 13 Jbeta primers. The method was immunoSEQ multiplex PCR; TCRdb's version includes in-frame clones alone and lacks a portion of them. The data contain 150,000 or so clones, around 75% of them singletons. Nominally healthy donors provided the samples, though records likely missed some immune exposures. The V gene's germline CDR1 is MNHEY and CDR2 SMNVEV (reference sequence). The CDR3 length is 14 residues. J was trimmed by 6 bases and V by 2 bases; bases with no gene match: 6. Notes on this clone: What it recognizes is unknown.

The receptor was isolated from a woman between 18 and 29 years old in good health and CMV-seronegative. This chain uses TRBV27 with TRBJ2-7; 8 positions match TRBD2. Sequencing used PBMCs. The CDR3 DNA is TGTGCCAGCAGTTTAGAGCCGGGGGGGGTCGAGCAGTACTTC. It is translated as CASSLEPGGVEQYF.